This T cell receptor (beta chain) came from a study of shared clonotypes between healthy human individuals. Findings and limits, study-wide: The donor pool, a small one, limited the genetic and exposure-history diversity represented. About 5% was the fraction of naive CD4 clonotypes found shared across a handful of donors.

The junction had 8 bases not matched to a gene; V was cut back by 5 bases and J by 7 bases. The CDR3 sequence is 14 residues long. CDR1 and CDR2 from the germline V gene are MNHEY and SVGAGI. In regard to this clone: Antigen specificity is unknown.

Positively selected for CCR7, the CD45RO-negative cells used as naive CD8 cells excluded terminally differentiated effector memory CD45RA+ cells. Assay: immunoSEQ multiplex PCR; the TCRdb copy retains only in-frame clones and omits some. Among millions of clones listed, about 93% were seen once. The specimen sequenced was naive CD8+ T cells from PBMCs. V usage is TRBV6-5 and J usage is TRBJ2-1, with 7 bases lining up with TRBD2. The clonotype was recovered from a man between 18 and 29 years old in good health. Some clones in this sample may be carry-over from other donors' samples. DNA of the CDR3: TGTGCCAGCAGTCAACTGCGGGAGAGGAATGAGCAGTTCTTC. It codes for CASSQLRERNEQFF.